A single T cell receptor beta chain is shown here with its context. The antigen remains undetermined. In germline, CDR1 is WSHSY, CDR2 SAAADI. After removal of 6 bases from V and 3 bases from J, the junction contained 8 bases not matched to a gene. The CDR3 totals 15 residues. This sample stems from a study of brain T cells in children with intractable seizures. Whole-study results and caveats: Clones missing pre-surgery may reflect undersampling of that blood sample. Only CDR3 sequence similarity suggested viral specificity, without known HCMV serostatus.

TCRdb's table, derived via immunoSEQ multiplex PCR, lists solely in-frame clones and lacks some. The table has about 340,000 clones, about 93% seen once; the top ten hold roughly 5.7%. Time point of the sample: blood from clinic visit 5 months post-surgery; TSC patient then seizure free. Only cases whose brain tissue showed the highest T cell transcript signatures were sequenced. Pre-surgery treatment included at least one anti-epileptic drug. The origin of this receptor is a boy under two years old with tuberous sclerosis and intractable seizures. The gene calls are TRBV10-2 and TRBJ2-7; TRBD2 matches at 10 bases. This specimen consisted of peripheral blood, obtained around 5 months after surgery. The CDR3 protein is CASRALAGNGYEQYF. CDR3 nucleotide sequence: TGCGCCAGCAGGGCACTAGCGGGAAACGGCTACGAGCAGTACTTC.